The T cell receptor (beta chain) described here comes from a study of T-cell memory formation after mild COVID-19. Each CDR3 protein is one row after TCRdb ran MiXCR on the 5' RACE reads. Of hundreds of thousands of distinct CDR3 sequences in the sample, 15% to 20% were seen once. Only a few counts were recorded for this clonotype. The CDR3 contains 16 residues. Germline-derived CDR1 and CDR2 are SGDLS and YYNGEE. V lost 0 bases, J lost 2 bases, and 14 bases lay in between. Sequenced: PBMCs or a T cell subset sorted from them (not recorded which). The clonotype originates from an adult woman who had mild COVID-19 (a few samples of this study predate the infection). Cell type and time point are not known. This chain joins TRBV9 and TRBJ2-5; possibly TRBD1 for D (5 bases). The CDR3 DNA sequence: TGTGCCAGCAGCGTAGGTTCCGGACACCATCAAGAGACCCAGTACTTC. Its protein is CASSVGSGHHQETQYF.